This T cell receptor beta chain was found in a study of cytomegalovirus exposure and HLA in healthy donors. Whole-study context: When over 300 donors were genotyped, about 80% of them were found to fall in the Caucasian-associated ancestry cluster. Whole-study findings and limits: Among TCR sequences, most were rare, though some public TCRs appeared in many donors. Cytomegalovirus association was assigned to more than 150 TCR beta chains.

Use of 60 Vbeta and 13 Jbeta primers characterized the PCR. Assay used: immunoSEQ multiplex PCR; TCRdb lists only in-frame clones, some missing. The sample holds 100,000 or so clones, 85% seen once. Remarks on this clone: No antigen is known for it.

Germline values: CDR1 SGHTA, CDR2 FQGTGA. V shed 5 bases, J shed 2 bases, and the junction held 2 bases outside the gene matches. The CDR3 loop spans 14 amino acids. The material sequenced was PBMCs. This receptor was identified in a man aged 25 to 40 in good health and CMV-seronegative. The V and J genes are TRBV7-3 and TRBJ1-1; 10 nucleotides match TRBD1. DNA for the CDR3: TGTGCCAGCAGCGCGACAGGGGGCAACACTGAAGCTTTCTTT. It yields the protein CASSATGGNTEAFF.